This T cell receptor beta chain was recovered during a study of control samples from healthy donors and cancer patients. Some clones are missing from TCRdb's copy, which holds only in-frame ones; the method was immunoSEQ multiplex PCR. The table includes 210,000 or so clones, 90% to 95% detected once. Germline trimming cut 2 bases from V and 2 bases from J; bases unmatched to any gene: 2. This CDR3 is 15 amino acids long. CDR1 is LGHNA, CDR2 YNFKEQ, per germline. This sequence originates from a man younger than 45 in good health. Sequenced material: blood. The chain uses TRBV4-2 and TRBJ1-3; TRBD1 aligns across 8 bases. The CDR3 here is CASSQRTGTGNTIYF. The CDR3 DNA follows: TGTGCCAGCAGCCAAAGGACAGGGACTGGAAACACCATATATTTT.